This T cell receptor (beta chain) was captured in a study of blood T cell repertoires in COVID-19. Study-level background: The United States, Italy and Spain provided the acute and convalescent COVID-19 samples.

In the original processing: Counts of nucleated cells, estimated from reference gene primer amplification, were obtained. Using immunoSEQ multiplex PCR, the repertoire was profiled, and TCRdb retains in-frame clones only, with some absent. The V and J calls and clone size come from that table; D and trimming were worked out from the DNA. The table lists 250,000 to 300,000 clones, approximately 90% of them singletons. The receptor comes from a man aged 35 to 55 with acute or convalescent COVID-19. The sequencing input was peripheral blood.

The DNA of the CDR3 is TGTGCCAGCAGTTGGGACAGGGCCCATTCACCCCTCCACTTT. This codes for CASSWDRAHSPLHF. The J gene is TRBJ1-6, the V gene TRBV5-4; 9 bases line up with TRBD1. The J segment lost 8 bases and the V segment lost 5 bases, leaving 5 bases of the junction unmatched. The CDR3 consists of 14 residues. Germline values: CDR1 SGHNT, CDR2 YYREEE (reference sequence).